Presented here are 19 T cell receptor beta chains from one specimen sequenced in a study of cytomegalovirus exposure and HLA in healthy donors. Researchers ran the PCR with 60 Vbeta and 13 Jbeta primers. Assay: immunoSEQ multiplex PCR; the TCRdb copy retains only in-frame clones and omits some. The sample consists of 200,000 to 300,000 clones, about 80% of them appearing once. Sequencing used PBMCs. The source is a woman in her fifties or sixties in good health and CMV-seropositive.

The V and J genes are TRBV18 and TRBJ1-2, with D possibly matching TRBD1 (5 bases). The CDR3 extends over 15 amino acids. Trimming cost V 3 bases and J 0 bases, with 11 bases left between them. The germline CDR1 and CDR2 sequences are KGHSH and LQKENI. The CDR3 loop reads CASSPSTASNYGYTF. The CDR3 nucleotides are TGTGCCAGCTCACCGTCGACAGCCTCTAACTATGGCTACACCTTC.

The chain uses TRBV28 and TRBJ1-3; D is unclear. Germline values: CDR1 MDHEN, CDR2 SYDVKM. CDR3 size: 14 residues. Trimming shortened V by 9 bases and J by 0 bases, and 12 bases separated the two germline ends. The CDR3 region has the DNA TGTGCCAGTTCTGGCGGCGGCTCTGGAAACACCATATATTTT. It is translated as CASSGGGSGNTIYF.

This chain joins TRBV29-1 and TRBJ1-2, with TRBD1 matching 10 bases. After removal of 4 bases from V and 4 bases from J, the junction contained 9 bases not matched to a gene. This CDR3 comprises 15 residues. Germline V gene lookup returns CDR1 SQVTM and CDR2 ANQGSEA. CDR3 amino acids: CSVGGTGQGPYGYTF. CDR3 coding DNA: TGCAGCGTTGGCGGGACGGGACAGGGGCCCTATGGCTACACCTTC.

The chain combines TRBV19 with TRBJ1-1; the D gene is possibly TRBD1 (6 bases). There are 16 residues in the CDR3. Deletions cut 7 bases from V and 1 base from J, with 19 bases between. Per the germline V gene, CDR1 is LNHDA and CDR2 is SQIVND (reference sequence). The CDR3 region is CASMPGGAKGNTEAFF. The CDR3 DNA is TGTGCCAGTATGCCGGGGGGGGCGAAGGGGAACACTGAAGCTTTCTTT.

The V and J genes are TRBV5-4 and TRBJ2-5; a possible D gene is TRBD2 (8 bases). Germline V CDR1 and CDR2: SGHNT, YYREEE (reference sequence). The V gene lost 4 bases and the J gene lost 1 base, with 29 bases spanning the gap. The CDR3 covers 20 residues. CDR3 protein: CASSPRTGFWLAGTQETQYF. The DNA of the CDR3 is TGTGCCAGCAGCCCCAGGACAGGTTTCTGGCTAGCGGGCACCCAAGAGACCCAGTACTTC. The entire variable domain, with the rest obtained from reference TRBV5-4 and TRBJ2-5, is as follows: ETGVTQSPTHLIKTRGQQVTLRCSSQSGHNTVSWYQQALGQGPQFIFQYYREEENGRGNFPPRFSGLQFPNYSSELNVNALELDDSALYLCASSPRTGFWLAGTQETQYFGPGTRLLVL.

For this clone: At one of its ends the junction is not consistent with the germline gene, which may arise from a read error. The chain is built from TRBV6-1 and TRBJ1-2; D remains ambiguous. The CDR3 length is 10 residues. Germline CDR1 reads MNHNS; CDR2 reads SASEGT. The CDR3 protein is CASSTVGLGF. CDR3 bases: TGTGCCAGCAGCACAGTTGGGCTTGGCTTC.

The rearrangement links TRBV28 to TRBJ2-7; 8 nucleotides agree with TRBD1. From germline, CDR1 is MDHEN and CDR2 SYDVKM. Germline trimming cut 5 bases from V and 2 bases from J; bases unmatched to any gene: 11. The CDR3 is made up of 16 amino acids. CDR3 in DNA: TGTGCCAGCAGTCCCCTCGGACAGGGTCAGACCTACGAGCAGTACTTC. Translating it yields CASSPLGQGQTYEQYF.

CDR3 in amino acids: CASSRAGTGGFTDTQYF. DNA of the CDR3: TGCGCCAGCAGCAGAGCCGGGACAGGGGGCTTCACAGATACGCAGTATTTT. The V call is TRBV5-1, the J call TRBJ2-3; 12 bases agree with TRBD1. The CDR3 is made up of 17 amino acids. Germline V gene data show CDR1 as SGHRS and CDR2 as YFSETQ. V lost 4 bases and J lost 2; bases outside the gene matches: 8.

This rearrangement joins TRBV6-6 to TRBJ2-7; D may be TRBD2 (5 bases). Per germline, CDR1 MNHNY and CDR2 SVGAGI (reference sequence). Trimming removed 2 bases from V and 0 bases from J, with 11 bases in between. The CDR3 loop spans 15 amino acids. The CDR3 DNA reads TGTGCCAGCAGTTACCCCGGACTGATCTCCTACGAGCAGTACTTC. Translating it yields CASSYPGLISYEQYF.

The V call is TRBV2, the J call TRBJ2-2; D possibly corresponds to TRBD2 (6 bases). V was trimmed by 4 bases and J by 9 bases, leaving 18 bases between them. CDR1 is SNHLY, CDR2 FYNNEI, per germline. The CDR3 is 15 amino acids. CDR3 protein: CASSVGGRFVRELFF. CDR3 in DNA: TGTGCCAGCAGTGTGGGAGGACGCTTTGTCAGGGAGCTGTTTTTT.

This sequence joins TRBV7-3 and TRBJ2-1, with TRBD2 identical over 12 bases. Germline CDR1 and CDR2: SGHTA and FQGTGA. The V segment lost 5 bases and the J segment 7 bases; nucleotides outside the gene matches: 6. The CDR3 has 15 residues. CDR3 bases: TGTGCCAGCAGCAAGACTAGCGGGAGTTTGAATGAGCAGTTCTTC. Translation gives CASSKTSGSLNEQFF.

This CDR3 reads CASSFGTSGKYTQYF. In DNA form, the CDR3 reads TGTGCCAGCAGCTTTGGGACTAGCGGGAAATATACGCAGTATTTT. The chain links TRBV5-6 to TRBJ2-3, with TRBD2 identical over 13 bases. The V and J ends lost 2 bases and 7 bases, in that order; junction bases with no gene match: 4. The germline V gene encodes CDR1 SGHDT and CDR2 YYEEEE. This CDR3 is 15 amino acids long.

CDR3 in amino acids: CASSSRSSGNTIYF. DNA for the CDR3: TGTGCCAGCAGTTCGAGGTCCTCTGGAAACACCATATATTTT. The J gene is TRBJ1-3, the V gene TRBV11-2; D unresolved. Germline V gives CDR1 SGHAT, CDR2 FQNNGV. The germline V and J ends were trimmed by 6 bases and 0 bases, with 9 bases remaining between them. This CDR3 comprises 14 residues.

V usage is TRBV5-4 and J usage is TRBJ1-2; 9 nucleotides align to TRBD1. CDR1 is SGHNT, CDR2 YYREEE, per germline (reference sequence). This CDR3 spans 15 amino acids. The junction had 6 bases not matched to a gene; V was cut back by 2 bases and J by 4 bases. The CDR3 spells CASSFRDRDSYGYTF. The DNA of the CDR3 is TGTGCCAGCAGCTTCCGGGACAGGGACTCCTATGGCTACACCTTC.

The gene calls are TRBV9 and TRBJ2-7, with D hard to call. Germline loops: CDR1 SGDLS, CDR2 YYNGEE. With 0 bases removed from V and 1 base from J, the gap between germline ends came to 8 bases. CDR3 size: 14 residues. The CDR3 spells CASSVVATSYEQYF. CDR3 nucleotides: TGTGCCAGCAGCGTAGTCGCCACTTCCTACGAGCAGTACTTC.

This chain connects TRBV5-1 to TRBJ2-2, with TRBD1 as a possible D gene (5 bases). CDR3 length: 16 amino acids. Germline V gene lookup returns CDR1 SGHRS and CDR2 YFSETQ. The V end was cut by 6 bases, the J end by 0 bases, with 15 bases between. The CDR3 DNA follows: TGCGCCAGCACTGCTCAGGGCGCAACGAACACCGGGGAGCTGTTTTTT. Translation gives CASTAQGATNTGELFF. The full variable domain, in which reference TRBV5-1 and TRBJ2-2 provide the parts outside the CDR3, is KAGVTQTPRYLIKTRGQQVTLSCSPISGHRSVSWYQQTPGQGLQFLFEYFSETQRNKGNFPGRFSGRQFSNSRSEMNVSTLELGDSALYLCASTAQGATNTGELFFGEGSRLTVL.

The chain is built from TRBV9 and TRBJ2-7, with D possibly TRBD1 on 6 matching bases. This CDR3 contains 14 residues. CDR1 SGDLS and CDR2 YYNGEE come from the germline V gene. The germline V and J ends were trimmed by 3 bases and 6 bases, with 16 bases remaining between them. The DNA of the CDR3 is TGTGCCAGCAGCGCGACAGGCTTTGGGGTCGAGCAGTACTTC. Its translation is CASSATGFGVEQYF.

The gene calls are TRBV25-1 and TRBJ1-2; no clear D gene. CDR1 and CDR2 from the germline V gene are MGHDK and SYGVNS. The CDR3 extends over 14 amino acids. V lost 8 bases and J 1 base, leaving 14 bases between the germline ends. The CDR3 nucleotides read TGTGCCAGCGCGAACCGTGGAGGTAACTATGGCTACACCTTC. Translated, it gives CASANRGGNYGYTF.

DNA of the CDR3: TGCGCCAGCAGCCAAGATCGGCAGAGGACCTACGAGCAGTACTTC. This encodes CASSQDRQRTYEQYF. This sequence joins TRBV4-1 and TRBJ2-7; D is undetermined. Germline CDR1 is MGHRA and CDR2 is YSYEKL. The CDR3 totals 15 residues. Trimming pared 0 bases from V and 2 bases from J, leaving 11 bases between.